This T cell receptor (beta chain) was retrieved from a study of cytomegalovirus exposure and HLA in healthy donors. Study at large: An earlier analysis identified more than 95 million unique TCR beta sequences in 150 million to 200 million T cells.

Notes on this clone: Its specificity is not known.

Germline V CDR1 and CDR2: MNHEY, SVGAGI. The CDR3 has 15 amino acids. V lost 6 bases and J lost 6; bases outside the gene matches: 9. Study-wide findings and caveats: Later on, an analysis tied some 17,000 TCR beta sequences to HLA alleles at 0.05 false discovery rate. From TCR beta sequences, most subjects' HLA-A and HLA-B alleles were reportedly predicted accurately. Later analysis identified a missense DCLRE1C variant that was linked to TCR beta V- and J-gene trimming.

It was with 60 Vbeta and 13 Jbeta primers that the PCR ran. Libraries were prepared by immunoSEQ multiplex PCR; TCRdb keeps only in-frame clonotypes and omits some of them. Of about 120,000 clones in the sample, 75% were seen once. The sample comprised PBMCs. The chain recombines TRBV6-5 with TRBJ1-5, with 9 bases lining up with TRBD1. The source is a woman in her late teens or twenties in good health and CMV-seronegative. CDR3 in DNA: TGTGCCAGCAGCCCGGACAGGGGTAGGATTCAGCCCCAGCATTTT. Translation gives CASSPDRGRIQPQHF.